Listed below are T cell receptor beta chains from one sample, sequenced in a study of human T cells and chemical hapten exposure. TCRdb analysed the RACE reads with MiXCR anew, one entry per CDR3 protein. The data show 80,000 or so distinct CDR3 sequences, around 10% seen once. This material consisted of whole blood, taken in connection with sensitization to the hapten diphenylcyclopropenone (DPC). The receptors originated from a woman aged 45-65 years with alopecia areata. Some clones in this sample may be carry-over from other donors' samples. Both conserved end residues are part of each CDR3. Each record gives: clone size, J gene, V gene, D gene, CDR3 DNA, CDR3 protein. D genes are given only for firm matches. Only part of the rows carry a size: once, few, many, or a class if the clone is expanded.

size: many; J: TRBJ2-7; V: TRBV7-6; D: NA; DNA: TGTGCCAGCAGCGTCCAGGGTAGCTCCTACGAGCAGTACTTC; CDR3: CASSVQGSSYEQYF
size: few; J: TRBJ2-7; V: TRBV7-8; D: NA; DNA: TGTGCCAGCACACAGCGGAACTCCTACGAGCAGTACTTC; CDR3: CASTQRNSYEQYF
size: NA; J: TRBJ1-2; V: TRBV18; D: NA; DNA: TGTGCCAGCTCCCCCCAAGGGGTGAATGGCTACACCTTC; CDR3: CASSPQGVNGYTF
size: NA; J: TRBJ1-4; V: TRBV19; D: TRBD1; DNA: TGTGCCAGTACACAGGGGGCTGTTAATGAAAAACTGTTTTTT; CDR3: CASTQGAVNEKLFF
size: NA; J: TRBJ2-7; V: TRBV28; D: NA; DNA: TGTGCCAGCAGATCCAACTACGAGCAGTACTTC; CDR3: CASRSNYEQYF
size: many; J: TRBJ2-3; V: TRBV12-5; D: NA; DNA: TGTGCTAGTGGAGCCTCGTCAGATACGCAGTATTTT; CDR3: CASGASSDTQYF
size: few; J: TRBJ1-5; V: TRBV4-2; D: NA; DNA: TGTGCCAGCAGCCAAGGGACCATTGCTGGCAATCAGCCCCAGCATTTT; CDR3: CASSQGTIAGNQPQHF
size: few; J: TRBJ1-6; V: TRBV5-1; D: NA; DNA: TGCGCCAGTACCGGAGAGGAATTACATAATTCACCCCTCCACTTT; CDR3: CASTGEELHNSPLHF
size: many; J: TRBJ1-5; V: TRBV10-2; D: NA; DNA: TGCGCCAGCAGGGGCGGGGGCGGCTATAGCAATCAGCCCCAGCATTTT; CDR3: CASRGGGGYSNQPQHF
size: few; J: TRBJ1-1; V: TRBV20-1; D: NA; DNA: TGCAGTGCTGATAGCCAGGACTTTGAAGCTTTCTTT; CDR3: CSADSQDFEAFF
size: NA; J: TRBJ1-4; V: TRBV6-5; D: TRBD1; DNA: TGTGCCAGCAGCGACAGGGTTAATGAAAAACTGTTTTTT; CDR3: CASSDRVNEKLFF
size: many; J: TRBJ2-7; V: TRBV9; D: TRBD2; DNA: TGTGCCAGCAGCCCCAGACTAGCGGGGGGTACCGAGCAGTACTTC; CDR3: CASSPRLAGGTEQYF
size: NA; J: TRBJ1-1; V: TRBV3-1; D: NA; DNA: TGTGCCAGCAGCCAAGATCTTATTCGGCGGGGGGACACTGAAGCTTTCTTT; CDR3: CASSQDLIRRGDTEAFF
size: many; J: TRBJ2-3; V: TRBV7-2; D: NA; DNA: TGTGCCAGCAGCTCACCAAGTTTGAATACGCAGTATTTT; CDR3: CASSSPSLNTQYF
size: NA; J: TRBJ2-1; V: TRBV19; D: TRBD2; DNA: TGTGCCAGTAGTAAGCGGGGGCTAAACTCCTACAATGAGCAGTTCTTC; CDR3: CASSKRGLNSYNEQFF
size: NA; J: TRBJ1-2; V: TRBV4-3; D: NA; DNA: TGCGCCAGCAGCCAAGACACGGGTATGGGCTACACCTTC; CDR3: CASSQDTGMGYTF
size: many; J: TRBJ1-1; V: TRBV6-2/TRBV6-3; D: NA; DNA: TGTGCCAGCAGCTACGCTTTGGGCAACACTGAAGCTTTCTTT; CDR3: CASSYALGNTEAFF
size: many; J: TRBJ2-1; V: TRBV20-1; D: NA; DNA: TGCAGTGTAGCGCAGGGTGCCAATGAGCAGTTCTTC; CDR3: CSVAQGANEQFF
size: many; J: TRBJ1-1; V: TRBV18; D: NA; DNA: TGTGCCAGCTCACCGCAGTTAAACACTGAAGCTTTCTTT; CDR3: CASSPQLNTEAFF
size: NA; J: TRBJ2-1; V: TRBV6-6; D: NA; DNA: TGTGCCAGCAAAGGGACCACGCGTAATGAGCAGTTCTTC; CDR3: CASKGTTRNEQFF
size: many; J: TRBJ1-1; V: TRBV7-9; D: NA; DNA: TGTGCCAGCAGCTCAGGAGGGATCGTAACTGAAGCTTTCTTT; CDR3: CASSSGGIVTEAFF
size: NA; J: TRBJ2-5; V: TRBV6-5; D: NA; DNA: TGTGCCAGCACAGATCAAGAGACCCAGTACTTC; CDR3: CASTDQETQYF
size: many; J: TRBJ2-7; V: TRBV28; D: TRBD2; DNA: TGTGCCAGCACCTCCTGGGCGGTAGCGGGAGCGGGGGCCTACGAGCAGTACTTC; CDR3: CASTSWAVAGAGAYEQYF
size: few; J: TRBJ1-1; V: TRBV7-3; D: NA; DNA: TGTGCCAGCAGCCCATCCGGGACCGATAACACTGAAGCTTTCTTT; CDR3: CASSPSGTDNTEAFF
size: NA; J: TRBJ2-4; V: TRBV24-1; D: NA; DNA: TGTGCCACCAGTGATTTAGGGGTAGTTCAGTACTTC; CDR3: CATSDLGVVQYF
size: few; J: TRBJ2-5; V: TRBV7-2; D: NA; DNA: TGTGCCAGCAGCGTCGCCTATGAGACCCAGTACTTC; CDR3: CASSVAYETQYF